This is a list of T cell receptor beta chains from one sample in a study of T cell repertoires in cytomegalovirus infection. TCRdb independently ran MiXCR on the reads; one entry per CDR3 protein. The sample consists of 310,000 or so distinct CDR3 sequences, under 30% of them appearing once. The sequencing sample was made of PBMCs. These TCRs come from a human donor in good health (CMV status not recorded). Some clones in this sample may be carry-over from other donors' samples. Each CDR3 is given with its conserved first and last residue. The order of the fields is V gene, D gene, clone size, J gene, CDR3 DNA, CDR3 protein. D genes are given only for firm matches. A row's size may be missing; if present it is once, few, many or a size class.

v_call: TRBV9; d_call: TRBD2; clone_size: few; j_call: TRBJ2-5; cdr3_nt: TGTGCCAGCAGCGTACGGCCTGGCGGGGGGGTAGAGACCCAGTACTTC; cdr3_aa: CASSVRPGGGVETQYF
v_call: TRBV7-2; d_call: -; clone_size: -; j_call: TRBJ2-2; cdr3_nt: TGTGCCAGCAGCTTAAGTTTGAACACCGGGGAGCTGTTTTTT; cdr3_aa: CASSLSLNTGELFF
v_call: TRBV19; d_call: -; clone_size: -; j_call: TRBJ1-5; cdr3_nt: TGTGCCAGTAGGATCGACGGTAGCAATCAGCCCCAGCATTTT; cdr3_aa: CASRIDGSNQPQHF
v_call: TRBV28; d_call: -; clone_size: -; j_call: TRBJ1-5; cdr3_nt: TGTGCCAGCAGTCCGGGACATGTGAGTCAGCCCCAGCATTTT; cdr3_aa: CASSPGHVSQPQHF
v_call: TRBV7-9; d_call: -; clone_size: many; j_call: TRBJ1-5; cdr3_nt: TGTGCCAGCAGCTTAGGACTAAATCAGCCCCAGCATTTT; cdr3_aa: CASSLGLNQPQHF
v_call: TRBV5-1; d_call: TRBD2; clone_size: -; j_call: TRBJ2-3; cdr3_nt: TGCGCCAGCAGCTTGGAACTAGCGGGGGACTATACGCAGTATTTT; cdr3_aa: CASSLELAGDYTQYF
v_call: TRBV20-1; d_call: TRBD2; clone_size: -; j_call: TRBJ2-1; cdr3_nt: TGCAGTGCTACCACTAGCGGGAGGACACCGGGTGAGCAGTTCTTC; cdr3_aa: CSATTSGRTPGEQFF
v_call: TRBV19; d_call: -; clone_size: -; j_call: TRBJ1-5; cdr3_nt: TGTGCCAGTATCGGGCAGGTCAATCAGCCCCAGCATTTT; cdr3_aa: CASIGQVNQPQHF
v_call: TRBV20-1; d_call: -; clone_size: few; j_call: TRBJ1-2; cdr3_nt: TGCAGTGCTAGAGACGGCCTACAGGAATATGGCTACACCTTC; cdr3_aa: CSARDGLQEYGYTF
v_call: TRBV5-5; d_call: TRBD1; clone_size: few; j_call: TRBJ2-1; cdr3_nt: TGTGCCAGCAGCCGTCCCGGGACAGCGAACAATGAGCAGTTCTTC; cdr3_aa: CASSRPGTANNEQFF
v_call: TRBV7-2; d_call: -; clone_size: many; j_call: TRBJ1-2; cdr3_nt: TGTGCCAGCAGCCCCGGAGGGGCCAACTATGGCTACACCTTC; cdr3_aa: CASSPGGANYGYTF
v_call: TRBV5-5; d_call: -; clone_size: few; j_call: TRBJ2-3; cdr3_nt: TGTGCCAGCAGCTTGGAGCGAGAGACAGATACGCAGTATTTT; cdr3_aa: CASSLERETDTQYF
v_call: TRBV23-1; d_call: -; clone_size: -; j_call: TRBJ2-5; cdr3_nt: TGCGCCTCCACTCACGAAGAGACCCAGTACTTC; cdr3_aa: CASTHEETQYF
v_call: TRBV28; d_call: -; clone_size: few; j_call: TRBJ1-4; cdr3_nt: TGTGCCAGCAGTTTATGGGCGGCAGGGAGGGAAAAACTGTTTTTT; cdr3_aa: CASSLWAAGREKLFF
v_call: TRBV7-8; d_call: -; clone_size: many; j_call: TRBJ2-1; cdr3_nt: TGTGCCACGCGTCAAAATCTAGTATTGTACAATGAGCAGTTCTTC; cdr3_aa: CATRQNLVLYNEQFF
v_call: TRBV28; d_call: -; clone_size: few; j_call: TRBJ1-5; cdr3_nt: TGTGCCAGCACCTCAGCGGCAGCGGGGAATCAGCCCCAGCATTTT; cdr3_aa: CASTSAAAGNQPQHF
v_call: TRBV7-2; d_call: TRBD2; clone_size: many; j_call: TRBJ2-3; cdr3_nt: TGTGCCAGCAGCTTAGATGGCGGGAGGGCCAAGCACGATACGCAGTATTTT; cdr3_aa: CASSLDGGRAKHDTQYF
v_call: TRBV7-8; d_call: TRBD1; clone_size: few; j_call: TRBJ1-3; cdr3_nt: TGTGCCAGCAGCTTAGTCGGGACAGGGACTAGCTCTGGAAACACCATATATTTT; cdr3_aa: CASSLVGTGTSSGNTIYF
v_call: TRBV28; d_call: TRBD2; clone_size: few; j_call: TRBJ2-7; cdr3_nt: TGTGCCAGCAGTCCCAGCGGGAGGGCCGGGTACGAGCAGTACTTC; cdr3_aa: CASSPSGRAGYEQYF
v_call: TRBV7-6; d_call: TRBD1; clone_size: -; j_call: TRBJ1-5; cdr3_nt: TGTGCCAGCAGCCCAAAATGGACAGGGAGGCGTAGCAATCAGCCCCAGCATTTT; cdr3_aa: CASSPKWTGRRSNQPQHF
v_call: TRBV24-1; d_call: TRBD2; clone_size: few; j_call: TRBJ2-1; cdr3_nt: TGTGCCACCAGTGCCCTCGGCGGGGGGCCCGGCGATGAGCAGTTCTTC; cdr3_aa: CATSALGGGPGDEQFF
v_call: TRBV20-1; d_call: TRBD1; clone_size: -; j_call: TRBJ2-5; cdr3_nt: TGCAGTGGACAGGGGCGCGGGGAGACCCAGTACTTC; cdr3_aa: CSGQGRGETQYF
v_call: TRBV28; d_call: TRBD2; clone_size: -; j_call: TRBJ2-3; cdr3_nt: TGTGCCAGCAGTTTACCCGGGACTAGCGGTCTCACAGATACGCAGTATTTT; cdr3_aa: CASSLPGTSGLTDTQYF
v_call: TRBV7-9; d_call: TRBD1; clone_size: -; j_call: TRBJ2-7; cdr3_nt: TGTGCCAGCAGCTTAGCCCAGGGACAGGGGTCCTACGAGCAGTACTTC; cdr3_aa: CASSLAQGQGSYEQYF
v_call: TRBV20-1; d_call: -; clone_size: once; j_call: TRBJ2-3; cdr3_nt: TGCAGTGCTCCTCGGGCAGATACGCAGTATTTT; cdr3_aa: CSAPRADTQYF
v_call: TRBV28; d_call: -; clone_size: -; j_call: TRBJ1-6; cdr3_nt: TGTGCCAGCAGCCCCCCCTCTGCGGGTTCACCCCTCCACTTT; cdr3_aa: CASSPPSAGSPLHF
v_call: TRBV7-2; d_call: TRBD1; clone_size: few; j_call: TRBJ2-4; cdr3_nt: TGTGCCAGCAGCTCTAGACAGGGTAGCAAAAACATTCAGTACTTC; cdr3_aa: CASSSRQGSKNIQYF
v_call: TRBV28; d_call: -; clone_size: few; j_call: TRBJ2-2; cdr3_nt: TGTGCCAGCAGTTCCCCCAGCGGGCAGACCGGGGAGCTGTTTTTT; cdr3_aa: CASSSPSGQTGELFF
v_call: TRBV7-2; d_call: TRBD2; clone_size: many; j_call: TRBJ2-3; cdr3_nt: TGTGCCAGCAGCCCTTTCCCGACTAGCGCCGCCGCAGATACGCAGTATTTT; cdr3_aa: CASSPFPTSAAADTQYF